Each of the 27 T cell receptor beta chains below was sequenced from the same sample in a study of beta chain features in type 1 diabetes. Their antigen targets remain unknown. The whole isolated RNA underwent reverse transcription, so sequencing captured expressed TCRB transcripts. Assay used: immunoSEQ multiplex PCR; TCRdb lists only in-frame clones, some missing. This repertoire shows around 240,000 clones, 16% found once; its top ten account for roughly 0.08%. Findings of the study overall: All four CD4+ subsets of Type 1 diabetes patients contained TCRB CDR3s that were moderately but significantly shorter.

The sample consisted of naive CD4+ T cells from blood. These receptors were obtained from a man between 25 and 39 years old with type 1 diabetes.

The sample holds a few counts of this clone. The CDR3: CASSQRQNVLTF. The DNA of the CDR3 is TGTGCCAGCAGTCAACGGCAGAACGTCCTGACTTTC. The chain has TRBV25-1 and TRBJ2-6; no clear D gene. CDR1 is MGHDK, CDR2 SYGVNS, per germline. This CDR3 comprises 12 residues. Trimming took 5 bases from V and 10 from J, leaving 9 bases between them.

A remark on this clone: One junction end does not reproduce the germline sequence, and a read error may be involved. The chain recombines TRBV29-1 with TRBJ2-3; 7 nucleotides agree with TRBD1. This CDR3 has 16 amino acids. Germline V gives CDR1 SQVTM, CDR2 ANQGSEA. In nucleotides, the CDR3 is TGCAGCGTAGAAGACAGGGTCGCTACTAGCACAGATACGCAGTATTTT. Protein sequence: CSVEDRVATSTDTQYF.

This clone was counted only a few times. The rearrangement links TRBV29-1 to TRBJ2-2; D perhaps matches TRBD2 (6 bases). V lost 4 bases, J lost 1 base, and 13 bases lay in between. CDR1 is SQVTM, CDR2 ANQGSEA, per germline. The CDR3 is made up of 15 amino acids. The CDR3 spells CSVVGGRMNTGELFF. Written as DNA, the CDR3 is TGCAGCGTTGTGGGGGGACGGATGAACACCGGGGAGCTGTTTTTT.

The J gene is TRBJ2-7, the V gene TRBV29-1; TRBD1 agrees at 9 bases. CDR3 length: 13 amino acids. V lost 6 bases to trimming and J lost 3 bases; unmatched junction nucleotides: 6. Germline lookup yields CDR1 SQVTM and CDR2 ANQGSEA. Here the CDR3 reads CSVTGTGNYEQYF. CDR3 DNA: TGCAGCGTCACCGGGACAGGGAACTACGAGCAGTACTTC.

V usage is TRBV15 and J usage is TRBJ1-1, with D uncertain. The CDR3 contains 15 residues. The germline CDR1 and CDR2 sequences are LNHNV and YYDKDF (reference sequence). The V gene lost 4 bases and the J gene lost 8 bases, with 20 bases spanning the gap. CDR3 residues: CATSITPSQRSEAFF. The CDR3 DNA reads TGTGCCACCAGCATCACGCCCTCCCAGCGGTCGGAAGCTTTCTTT.

In this sample, this clone turned up a few times. As DNA, the CDR3 is TGTGCCTGGAGTAGGGGGGTTCTCTCCTACAATGAGCAGTTCTTC. Amino acids: CAWSRGVLSYNEQFF. V and J are TRBV30 and TRBJ2-1; D may match TRBD1 or TRBD2 (6 bases each). This CDR3 comprises 15 residues. Per the germline V gene, CDR1 is GTSNPN and CDR2 is SVGIG (reference sequence). V lost 2 bases and J 0 bases, leaving 11 bases between the germline ends.

The chain joins TRBV5-4 to TRBJ2-3; TRBD1 matches 8 bases. CDR1 and CDR2 (germline): SGHNT, YYREEE (reference sequence). CDR3 length: 14 residues. V was clipped by 3 bases and J by 5 bases; unmatched bases: 5. The CDR3 bases are TGTGCCAGCAGCTCGCAGGGGGCTGTAGATACGCAGTATTTT. Protein product: CASSSQGAVDTQYF. Combining the CDR3 with reference TRBV5-4 and TRBJ2-3 gives the whole variable domain ETGVTQSPTHLIKTRGQQVTLRCSSQSGHNTVSWYQQALGQGPQFIFQYYREEENGRGNFPPRFSGLQFPNYSSELNVNALELDDSALYLCASSSQGAVDTQYFGPGTRLTVL.

This chain joins TRBV11-1 and TRBJ2-7, with TRBD2 identical over 9 bases. V trimming: 5 bases; J trimming: 5 bases; junction bases outside the gene matches: 10. Germline V gene data show CDR1 as SGHAT and CDR2 as FQDESV (reference sequence). The CDR3 covers 15 residues. The CDR3 DNA reads as TGTGCCAGCAGCCCCAGACTAGCGGTTCGGAACGAGCAGTACTTC. It codes for CASSPRLAVRNEQYF.

This clone was detected a few times. The rearrangement links TRBV7-9 to TRBJ1-1; D remains unclear. With 4 bases removed from V and 5 bases from J, the gap between germline ends came to 20 bases. The CDR3 covers 16 residues. Germline V gene data show CDR1 as SEHNR and CDR2 as FQNEAQ (reference sequence). The CDR3 loop reads CASSSPVSRSTTEAFF. The DNA for the CDR3 is TGTGCCAGCAGCTCCCCGGTATCCCGCAGTACAACTGAAGCTTTCTTT.

This clone was seen more than once but under ten times. The rearrangement uses TRBV18 and TRBJ1-4; D is unclear. The V and J ends lost 3 bases and 3 bases respectively, with 11 bases between them. In germline, CDR1 is KGHSH, CDR2 LQKENI. This CDR3 is 15 amino acids long. The CDR3 sequence is CASSPEGRSNEKLFF. The CDR3 DNA reads as TGTGCCAGCTCACCCGAGGGCAGATCTAATGAAAAACTGTTTTTT.

This rearrangement joins TRBV13 to TRBJ1-2; D gene ambiguous. The germline V gene has CDR1 PRHDT and CDR2 FYEKMQ (reference sequence). V was pared by 5 bases and J by 2 bases, with 18 bases between. The CDR3 length is 16 residues. The CDR3, as DNA: TGTGCCAGCAGCAACCCCGGCCTTCGCCGAAACTATGGCTACACCTTC. Translation gives CASSNPGLRRNYGYTF.

The chain combines TRBV6-1 with TRBJ2-1, with 7 bases matching TRBD1. The CDR3 runs 17 residues. The germline V gene has CDR1 MNHNS and CDR2 SASEGT. Trimming removed 3 bases from V and 2 bases from J; junction bases left unmatched: 10. The CDR3 sequence: CASSERTGTVAYNEQFF. CDR3 nucleotides: TGTGCCAGCAGTGAGAGAACCGGGACAGTAGCCTACAATGAGCAGTTCTTC.

This chain's CDR3 is CASGGGAAYNEQFF. The DNA for the CDR3 is TGCGCCAGCGGCGGGGGGGCCGCCTACAATGAGCAGTTCTTC. The chain combines TRBV5-1 with TRBJ2-1, with 9 nucleotides matching TRBD2. Germline trimming cut 7 bases from V and 2 bases from J; bases unmatched to any gene: 4. There are 14 residues in the CDR3. The germline gives CDR1 SGHRS, CDR2 YFSETQ. Using reference TRBV5-1 and TRBJ2-1 for the parts outside the CDR3, the full variable domain is KAGVTQTPRYLIKTRGQQVTLSCSPISGHRSVSWYQQTPGQGLQFLFEYFSETQRNKGNFPGRFSGRQFSNSRSEMNVSTLELGDSALYLCASGGGAAYNEQFFGPGTRLTVL.

This clone was seen a handful of times. The chain joins TRBV7-2 to TRBJ2-5; D possibly corresponds to TRBD1 (5 bases). The length of the CDR3 is 15 residues. V shed 5 bases and J shed 1 base, with 14 bases lying between them. CDR1 is SGHTA and CDR2 is FQGNSA in the germline V gene. The CDR3 loop is CASSREGHLQETQYF. The CDR3 DNA follows: TGTGCCAGCAGCAGAGAAGGACACCTCCAAGAGACCCAGTACTTC.

The rearrangement links TRBV6-6 to TRBJ2-4; weak D call: TRBD2 (6 bases). CDR1 is MNHNY, CDR2 SVGAGI, per germline (reference sequence). V was cut by 6 bases and J by 7 bases, with 16 bases left in between. The CDR3 spans 14 residues. The CDR3 DNA follows: TGTGCCAGCAGACTCGCGGGGTACGGGAACATTCAGTACTTC. Protein product: CASRLAGYGNIQYF.

The V gene is TRBV7-2, the J gene TRBJ2-3; TRBD1 might be the D (6 bases). CDR1 is SGHTA and CDR2 is FQGNSA in the germline V gene. Trimming removed 5 bases from V and 0 bases from J, with 21 bases in between. The CDR3 has 18 amino acids. CDR3 nucleotide sequence: TGTGCCAGCAGCCCATCCCGTCGAGCAGGGGAAAGCACAGATACGCAGTATTTT. It codes for CASSPSRRAGESTDTQYF.

The chain recombines TRBV13 with TRBJ2-2; no definite D call. CDR3 length equals 13 residues. The germline V and J ends were trimmed by 5 bases and 6 bases, with 10 bases remaining between them. Germline CDR1 and CDR2: PRHDT and FYEKMQ (reference sequence). CDR3: CASSPPGAGELFF. The CDR3 nucleotides read TGTGCCAGCAGCCCACCGGGCGCCGGGGAGCTGTTTTTT.

The J gene is TRBJ2-5, the V gene TRBV29-1; no definite D call. The CDR3 is 13 residues long. V shed 5 bases and J shed 1 base, with 11 bases lying between them. Per the germline V gene, CDR1 is SQVTM and CDR2 is ANQGSEA. The CDR3 DNA sequence: TGCAGCGTTACTTGGAACCCCCAAGAGACCCAGTACTTC. Residues: CSVTWNPQETQYF.

This clone came up a few times. The chain recombines TRBV4-2 with TRBJ1-5, with a weak D call TRBD1 (6 bases). V lost 4 bases and J 4 bases, leaving 17 bases between the germline ends. The germline gives CDR1 LGHNA, CDR2 YNFKEQ. The CDR3 totals 16 residues. The CDR3 loop reads CASSPTGGYLNQPQHF. The CDR3 coding sequence is TGTGCCAGCAGCCCAACGGGGGGCTACCTAAATCAGCCCCAGCATTTT.

The chain couples TRBV5-4 to TRBJ2-7; the D gene is possibly TRBD1 (5 bases). The germline CDR1 and CDR2 sequences are SGHNT and YYREEE (reference sequence). The CDR3 runs 13 residues. V gave up 1 base and J gave up 2 bases, with 7 bases separating them. CDR3: CASSLTGTYEQYF. The CDR3 region has the DNA TGTGCCAGCAGCTTGACAGGTACCTACGAGCAGTACTTC.

The table lists this clone with a few counts. V usage is TRBV7-9 and J usage is TRBJ2-4, with TRBD2 identical over 8 bases. Germline CDR1 reads SEHNR; CDR2 reads FQNEAQ (reference sequence). The ends lost 7 bases at V and 7 bases at J; junction bases unmatched: 9. The CDR3 is 14 residues long. Here the CDR3 reads CASTPGGDKNIQYF. Written as DNA, the CDR3 is TGTGCCAGCACCCCGGGAGGGGACAAGAACATTCAGTACTTC.

This chain joins TRBV30 and TRBJ2-1; TRBD2 aligns across 9 bases. CDR3 length equals 14 residues. J gave up 8 bases and V 3 bases, and 8 bases lay outside the gene matches. The germline gives CDR1 GTSNPN, CDR2 SVGIG (reference sequence). The chain's CDR3 is CAWRGGLAFYEQFF. CDR3 DNA: TGTGCCTGGAGAGGGGGACTAGCTTTTTATGAGCAGTTCTTC. The full variable domain, completed using reference TRBV30 and TRBJ2-1, is SQTIHQWPATLVQPVGSPLSLECTVEGTSNPNLYWYRQAAGRGLQLLFYSVGIGQISSEVPQNLSASRPQDRQFILSSKKLLLSDSGFYLCAWRGGLAFYEQFFGPGTRLTVL.

A few counts support this clone. This rearrangement joins TRBV11-2 to TRBJ2-6; D ambiguous. The germline V gene has CDR1 SGHAT and CDR2 FQNNGV. The CDR3 consists of 16 residues. The V end was cut by 1 base, the J end by 0 bases, with 7 bases between. CDR3 region: CASSLAPGSGANVLTF. The CDR3 DNA is TGTGCCAGCAGCTTAGCCCCCGGCTCTGGGGCCAACGTCCTGACTTTC.

The gene calls are TRBV9 and TRBJ2-5; D is uncertain. CDR1 is SGDLS, CDR2 YYNGEE, per germline. The CDR3 loop spans 14 amino acids. V was trimmed by 4 bases and J by 2 bases, leaving 12 bases between them. CDR3 amino acids: CASSPNGRQETQYF. CDR3 nucleotides: TGTGCCAGCAGCCCGAATGGGCGGCAAGAGACCCAGTACTTC.

The V gene is TRBV9, the J gene TRBJ2-5, with TRBD2 identical over 9 bases. CDR3 size: 14 residues. Germline CDR1 SGDLS, CDR2 YYNGEE. V lost 3 bases and J lost 5; bases outside the gene matches: 5. CDR3 nucleotides: TGTGCCAGCAGCGCGACTAGCGGACCCGAGACCCAGTACTTC. This translates into CASSATSGPETQYF.

The rearrangement uses TRBV7-2 and TRBJ2-5; the match to TRBD1 covers 7 bases. CDR3 length: 14 residues. V shed 3 bases and J 5 bases; nucleotides not matched to a gene: 6. From germline, CDR1 is SGHTA and CDR2 FQGNSA. This CDR3 is CASSFYDRAETQYF. The CDR3 DNA is TGTGCCAGCAGCTTTTATGACAGGGCCGAGACCCAGTACTTC.

This clone has a handful of counts. The chain carries TRBV29-1 and TRBJ1-2, with TRBD1 matching over 9 bases. The J segment lost 6 bases and the V segment lost 8 bases, leaving 4 bases of the junction unmatched. The length of the CDR3 is 11 residues. Germline V gene lookup returns CDR1 SQVTM and CDR2 ANQGSEA. CDR3 amino acids: CSSRTGDGYTF. The CDR3 bases are TGCAGCTCCCGGACAGGGGATGGCTACACCTTC. The variable domain in full, with the rest retrieved from reference TRBV29-1 and TRBJ1-2, is SAVISQKPSRDICQRGTSLTIQCQVDSQVTMMFWYRQQPGQSLTLIATANQGSEATYESGFVIDKFPISRPNLTFSTLTVSNMSPEDSSIYLCSSRTGDGYTFGSGTRLTVV.